What follows is one T cell receptor beta chain and its context. This entry comes from a study of blood T cell repertoires in COVID-19. How the authors handled the data: Nucleated cell counts were estimated from reference gene primer amplification. The protocol was immunoSEQ multiplex PCR, while the TCRdb copy is restricted to in-frame clones and leaves out a portion. The DNA gave D and trimming, while V, J and clone size come from that table. The sample holds 95,000 to 150,000 clones, 85% seen once. Trimming removed 0 bases from V and 5 bases from J, with 13 bases in between. The germline V gene has CDR1 SEHNR and CDR2 FQNEAQ (reference sequence). This CDR3 spans 15 amino acids.

Sequenced: peripheral blood. The chain uses TRBV7-9 and TRBJ2-5, with a possible D match to TRBD2 (6 bases). The sequence was collected from a man in his fifties or sixties with acute or convalescent COVID-19. The chain's CDR3 is CASSLARASVETQYF. CDR3 nucleotide sequence: TGTGCCAGCAGCTTAGCGCGAGCTAGCGTTGAGACCCAGTACTTC.